This TCR beta chain derives from a study of blood T cells in healthy people across ages. Extraction yielded at least 6 micrograms of total RNA per sample. Germline V gives CDR1 MGHDK, CDR2 SYGVNS. The V end was cut by 10 bases, the J end by 4 bases, with 17 bases between. The CDR3 extends over 13 amino acids. As regards this clonotype: Antigen: not known.

The study, taken as a whole, reports: Long-lived and aged donors differed, with more naive CD4+ cells and higher diversity in the long-lived. Those diversity estimates obtained from one million T cells were thought to be underestimates.

Together with a sample-barcoded 5' primer, a J-beta primer mix was included in a second PCR lasting about 7 to 12 cycles. In TCRdb, the 5' RACE reads were re-called with MiXCR into one record per CDR3 protein. This table has 920,000 or so distinct CDR3 sequences, 40% to 55% appearing once. V gene TRBV25-1 combines with J gene TRBJ2-7; no definite D call. The receptor was derived from a woman aged 55-75 years in good health. Sequenced material: blood. The CDR3 sequence is CAIRRSDGYEQYF. Written as DNA, the CDR3 is TGTGCCATCCGTCGCAGTGATGGTTACGAGCAGTACTTC.